The 21 T cell receptor beta chains below all came from one sample that was sequenced in a study of T cells expressing NK-cell markers. TCRdb re-called the 5' RACE reads; every CDR3 protein appears as one record, without DNA. Recorded for this sample: about 460,000 distinct CDR3 sequences. What was sequenced was blood T cells: a sorted CD56 or NKG2C T cell subset, CD4+ or CD8+ T cells, or bulk PBMC T cells (not recorded which). All receptors derive from a woman between 45 and 60 years old in good health.

CDR3 amino acids: CASSEAGTFGNTIYF. The V call is TRBV2, the J call TRBJ1-3; TCRdb designates TRBD1, a call that cannot be tested without DNA. The CDR3 has 15 amino acids. Germline V gene sequence: CDR1 SNHLY, CDR2 FYNNEI.

The V call is TRBV28, the J call TRBJ2-7; the D gene TCRdb calls, TRBD1, cannot be checked with no DNA. Germline CDR1 reads MDHEN; CDR2 reads SYDVKM. The CDR3 is 17 amino acids. CDR3 sequence: CASTLNPRDRVGHEQYF.

This chain uses TRBV20-1 with TRBJ2-3. In germline, CDR1 is DFQATT, CDR2 SNEGSKA (reference sequence). The CDR3 consists of 15 residues. CDR3: CSARDRWIPTDTQYF.

J is TRBJ1-4 and V is TRBV11-3; the TRBD1 assignment by TCRdb is unverifiable without DNA. Germline V CDR1 and CDR2: SGHNT, YENEEA. This CDR3 is 19 amino acids long. The CDR3 sequence is CASSLVVAPRTATNEKLFF.

V usage is TRBV20-1 and J usage is TRBJ2-3; TCRdb proposes TRBD2, but this gene call is untestable without DNA. Germline values: CDR1 DFQATT, CDR2 SNEGSKA (reference sequence). The CDR3 sequence is 18 residues long. Here the CDR3 reads CSARSTPGTSGKVDTQYF.

V is TRBV4-1 and J is TRBJ2-7. Per the germline V gene, CDR1 is MGHRA and CDR2 is YSYEKL. The CDR3 consists of 16 residues. CDR3: CASSQVDLGLTYEQYF.

The rearrangement joins TRBV5-1 to TRBJ2-2; the TRBD1 assignment by TCRdb is unverifiable without DNA. The CDR3 contains 18 residues. Germline loops: CDR1 SGHRS, CDR2 YFSETQ. The CDR3 sequence is CASSSLPRTGANTGELFF.

The V and J genes are TRBV7-3 and TRBJ2-1; TCRdb designates TRBD2, a call that cannot be tested without DNA. The germline V gene has CDR1 SGHTA and CDR2 FQGTGA. This CDR3 contains 14 residues. The CDR3 sequence: CASSLGRANNEQFF.

J is TRBJ2-5 and V is TRBV2; there is no DNA to check the TCRdb D call of TRBD1. Germline V CDR1 and CDR2: SNHLY, FYNNEI. This CDR3 region has 14 residues. CDR3: CASLPGTKQETQYF.

J is TRBJ2-3 and V is TRBV7-2; TCRdb returns TRBD1, unconfirmable since there is no DNA. This CDR3 region has 14 residues. Germline V lookup: CDR1 SGHTA, CDR2 FQGNSA. The CDR3 reads CASSPTGAGDTQYF.

The chain recombines TRBV6-1 with TRBJ1-1; TCRdb calls TRBD1, which cannot be checked without DNA. The CDR3 is 16 amino acids. Germline values: CDR1 MNHNS, CDR2 SASEGT. CDR3 in amino acids: CASRSRQDYMNTEAFF.

V usage is TRBV6-1 and J usage is TRBJ1-5; the TCRdb call, TRBD1, lacks DNA for checking. There are 17 residues in the CDR3. From germline, CDR1 is MNHNS and CDR2 SASEGT. The CDR3 is CASSEGSGAPANQPQHF.

V is TRBV30 and J is TRBJ1-1. Germline V CDR1 and CDR2: GTSNPN, SVGIG (reference sequence). The CDR3 runs 13 residues. This CDR3 is CAWSKASSTEAFF.

This rearrangement joins TRBV6-5 to TRBJ2-7. In germline, CDR1 is MNHEY, CDR2 SVGAGI. CDR3 length: 15 residues. This chain's CDR3 is CASSLTHDSSYEQYF.

V gene TRBV5-5 combines with J gene TRBJ2-1. The V gene's germline CDR1 is SGHKS and CDR2 YYEKEE (reference sequence). This CDR3 has 15 amino acids. CDR3 in amino acids: CASSLGHHNNNEQFF. Variable domain in full (rest from reference TRBV5-5 and TRBJ2-1): DAGVTQSPTHLIKTRGQQVTLRCSPISGHKSVSWYQQVLGQGPQFIFQYYEKEERGRGNFPDRFSARQFPNYSSELNVNALLLGDSALYLCASSLGHHNNNEQFFGPGTRLTVL.

The chain recombines TRBV9 with TRBJ2-7; the TCRdb D gene call, TRBD2, has no DNA to confirm it. This CDR3 has 15 amino acids. Germline CDR1 SGDLS, CDR2 YYNGEE. The CDR3 is CASSVEGRAVDEQYF.

The V gene is TRBV3-1, the J gene TRBJ2-4; with no DNA, the TCRdb D assignment of TRBD2 cannot be verified. Germline V CDR1 and CDR2: LGHDT, YNNKEL (reference sequence). There are 16 residues in the CDR3. The chain's CDR3 is CASSPADVPRKNIQYF.

J is TRBJ2-1 and V is TRBV11-2; TCRdb designates TRBD1, a call that cannot be tested without DNA. The germline V gene has CDR1 SGHAT and CDR2 FQNNGV. The CDR3 totals 12 residues. The CDR3 is CASSPREARQFF.

The gene calls are TRBV27 and TRBJ1-5; there is no DNA to check the TCRdb D call of TRBD1. The CDR3 contains 16 residues. Germline CDR1 is MNHEY and CDR2 is SMNVEV (reference sequence). The chain's CDR3 is CASRTQGLGGGQPQHF.

J is TRBJ2-1 and V is TRBV10-3; the TRBD2 assignment by TCRdb is unverifiable without DNA. The CDR3 sequence is 18 residues long. CDR1 is ENHRY, CDR2 SYGVKD, per germline. CDR3 residues: CAIGQGAASGRARYEQFF.

V gene TRBV29-1 combines with J gene TRBJ2-3; the D call of TRBD1 rests on TCRdb alone, since no DNA is present to check it. The CDR3 has 13 amino acids. Germline CDR1 reads SQVTM; CDR2 reads ANQGSEA. This CDR3 reads CSTQTGATDTQYF.